The present T cell receptor (beta chain) was sequenced within a study of blood T cell repertoires in COVID-19. For the study at large: Sites across the United States, Italy and Spain contributed samples from acute and convalescent COVID-19. Nucleic acid was either cDNA or gDNA, and it came from T cells, B-cell-depleted T cells, or PBMCs.

In the original processing: Reference gene primers were amplified, and this amplification served to estimate nucleated cell counts. The repertoire was sequenced with immunoSEQ multiplex PCR; TCRdb's copy has only in-frame clones and lacks some. The V and J calls and clone size are taken from that table; D and trimming were inferred from the DNA. The profile shows roughly 24,000 clones, roughly 84% of them singletons. V shed 5 bases and J 4 bases; nucleotides not matched to a gene: 10. The germline gives CDR1 MNHEY, CDR2 SMNVEV (reference sequence). The CDR3 is 16 amino acids. Sequenced sample: peripheral blood. The receptor comes from a human donor in a cohort sampled during active COVID-19. The rearrangement joins TRBV27 to TRBJ1-5, with 8 bases aligning to TRBD1. As DNA, the CDR3 is TGTGCCAGCAGTCGGACAGGGACGGGACTTAATCAGCCCCAGCATTTT. It encodes CASSRTGTGLNQPQHF.